This TCR beta chain was found in a study of T cell responses to AZD1222 COVID-19 vaccine. Study-level findings and limits: At 160-218 and 743-854, vaccine-associated CD4 TCRs were dominant, and they spanned spike.

TCRdb's copy holds only in-frame clones and misses some; the assay was immunoSEQ multiplex PCR. Of 180,000 or so clones listed, over 85% are singletons. V dropped 3 bases and J dropped 3 bases, with 9 bases sitting between them. The CDR3 length is 13 residues. Germline V lookup: CDR1 MGHRA, CDR2 YSYEKL. A note on this clone: What it binds is unknown.

This chain joins TRBV4-1 and TRBJ2-7; D gene ambiguous. The sample was peripheral blood, taken 28 days after the second dose of the MenACWY control vaccine. The TCR comes from an adult who received the MenACWY meningococcal vaccine as a control. The CDR3 sequence is CASSHGPFYEQYF. CDR3 coding DNA: TGCGCCAGCAGCCACGGACCCTTCTACGAGCAGTACTTC.